This TCR beta chain was profiled in a study of shared clonotypes between healthy human individuals. Overall study: The study used three CD4 naive, three CD4 memory, two CD8 naive and one CD8 memory plate per donor.

The investigators split CD4+ cells into a CD45RA+ naive subset and a CD45RA-negative memory subset. Using immunoSEQ multiplex PCR, the repertoire was profiled, and TCRdb retains in-frame clones only, with some absent. Counted here are some 1 million clones, 65% to 80% occurring once; the ten biggest clones make up 1.2% to 1.5%. Trimming took 7 bases from V and 1 from J, leaving 10 bases between them. Germline CDR1 reads SNHLY; CDR2 reads FYNNEI. The CDR3 extends over 13 amino acids. The TCR was taken from a man between 18 and 29 years old in good health. Source material: memory CD4+ T cells sorted from blood. Subset: CD45RA-negative fraction. V gene TRBV2 combines with J gene TRBJ1-1, with D unresolved. CDR3 residues: CASTQEKNTEAFF. The DNA of the CDR3 is TGTGCCAGCACCCAGGAAAAGAACACTGAAGCTTTCTTT. Together with reference TRBV2 and TRBJ1-1, the CDR3 gives the full variable domain: EPEVTQTPSHQVTQMGQEVILRCVPISNHLYFYWYRQILGQKVEFLVSFYNNEISEKSEIFDDQFSVERPDGSNFTLKIRSTKLEDSAMYFCASTQEKNTEAFFGQGTRLTVV.